Described below is a single T cell receptor beta chain sequence and its context. Its antigen remains unidentified. This record belongs to a study of T cell repertoires in cytomegalovirus infection. Study-wide findings and caveats: The cumulative frequency of public TCR beta families identified carriers of CMV plus the relevant HLA. In two of eight donors, the top clonotype was HLA-C-restricted CMV-specific.

One entry per CDR3 protein, called by TCRdb with MiXCR from the reads. The sample includes more than 150,000 distinct CDR3 sequences, under 20% of them seen just once. The source of this sequence is a human donor in good health (CMV status not recorded). Some clones in this sample may be carry-over from other donors' samples. The source material was CD8+ T cells from PBMCs.

For the CDR3, the DNA is TGTGCCAGCAGTTACGGGGAGGGGGCGCGTTACGAGCAGTACTTC. Amino acids: CASSYGEGARYEQYF. This rearrangement joins TRBV6-2 or TRBV6-3 to TRBJ2-7; the D gene could be TRBD1 or TRBD2 (7 bases each). V lost 2 bases and J 4 bases, leaving 15 bases between the germline ends. From germline, CDR1 is MNHEY and CDR2 SVGEGT. CDR3 length: 15 amino acids.